Included here is one TCR beta chain sequence, with context. These data are taken from a study of T cell changes during pregnancy in multiple sclerosis. TCRdb keeps only in-frame clones here, not all; method: immunoSEQ multiplex PCR. The table includes roughly 100,000 clones, roughly nine tenths detected once. Trimming cost V 1 base and J 4 bases; bases outside gene matches: 11. Germline CDR1 and CDR2: LGHNA and YSLEER. This CDR3 is built from 18 residues. The receptor was derived from a female donor in good health, enrolled as a control in a pregnancy study. The rearrangement uses TRBV4-3 and TRBJ1-2; TRBD1 aligns across 11 bases. The sequences come from peripheral blood, collected after pregnancy. CDR3 region: CASSQVAGQGAFGYGYTF. The CDR3 DNA reads as TGCGCCAGCAGCCAAGTGGCAGGACAGGGGGCTTTTGGCTATGGCTACACCTTC.